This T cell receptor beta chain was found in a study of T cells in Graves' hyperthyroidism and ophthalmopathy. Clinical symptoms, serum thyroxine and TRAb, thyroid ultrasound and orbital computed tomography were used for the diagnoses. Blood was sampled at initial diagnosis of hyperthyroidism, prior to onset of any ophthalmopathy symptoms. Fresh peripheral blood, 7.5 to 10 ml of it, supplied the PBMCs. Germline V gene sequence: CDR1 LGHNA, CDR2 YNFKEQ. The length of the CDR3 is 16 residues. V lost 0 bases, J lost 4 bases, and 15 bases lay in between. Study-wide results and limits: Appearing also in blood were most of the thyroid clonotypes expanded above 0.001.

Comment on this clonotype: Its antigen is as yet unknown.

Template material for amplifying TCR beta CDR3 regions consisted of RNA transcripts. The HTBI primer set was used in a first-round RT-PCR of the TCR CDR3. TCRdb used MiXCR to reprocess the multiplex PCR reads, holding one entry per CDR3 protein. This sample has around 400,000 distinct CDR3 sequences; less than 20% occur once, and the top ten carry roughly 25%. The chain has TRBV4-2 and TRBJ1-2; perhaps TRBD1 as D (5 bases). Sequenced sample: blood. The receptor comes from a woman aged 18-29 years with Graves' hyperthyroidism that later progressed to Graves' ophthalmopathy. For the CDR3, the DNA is TGTGCCAGCAGCCAAGATAAGCTTTGGGGCAGCTATGGCTACACCTTC. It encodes CASSQDKLWGSYGYTF.